The present entry profiles one T cell receptor beta chain with its context. The entry originates in a study of blood T cell repertoires in COVID-19. Overall study: The origin of the acute and convalescent COVID-19 samples was the United States, Italy and Spain. PBMCs, B-cell-depleted T cells, or T cells provided the cDNA or gDNA that made up the material.

The V gene lost 2 bases and the J gene lost 8 bases, with 10 bases spanning the gap. The length of the CDR3 is 13 residues. Per germline, CDR1 KGHSH and CDR2 LQKENI. In the authors' workflow: Reference gene primer amplification gave estimated nucleated cell counts. TCRdb keeps only in-frame clones here, not all; method: immunoSEQ multiplex PCR. That table furnishes V, J and clone size, whereas the DNA furnished D and trimming. The sample lists 110,000 to 150,000 clones, around 80% occurring once. This chain connects TRBV18 to TRBJ2-1; D is undetermined. The sequence was obtained from an elderly woman in a cohort sampled during active or convalescent COVID-19. The sequenced sample consisted of peripheral blood. The CDR3 DNA follows: TGTGCCAGCTCACCATTCCTGCGCGATGAGCAGTTCTTC. Protein: CASSPFLRDEQFF.